This T cell receptor (beta chain) comes out of a study of OX40 agonist ivuxolimab in advanced cancers. The table came from immunoSEQ multiplex PCR; TCRdb's copy has only in-frame clones and leaves some out. The profile shows some 70,000 clones, roughly nine tenths of them singletons. Overall study findings and caveats: Patients with a partial response at 0.1-3.0 mg/kg had among the lowest clonal expansion.

CDR1 and CDR2 (germline): SGHTA, FQGNSA. The CDR3 runs 15 residues. V gave up 4 bases and J gave up 0 bases, with 11 bases separating them. A word on this clone: Its antigen is not identified.

This chain connects TRBV7-2 to TRBJ2-3; the D gene is possibly TRBD2 (7 bases). This specimen consisted of CD4+ or CD8+ T cells sorted from blood, obtained in a trial of the OX40 agonist ivuxolimab. The receptor's source is an adult with an advanced solid tumor such as melanoma, head and neck, liver or kidney cancer. The CDR3 region has the DNA TGTGCCAGCAGCTGGGGGGGGCCTAGCACAGATACGCAGTATTTT. It is translated as CASSWGGPSTDTQYF.